Each of the 7 T cell receptor beta chains below was sequenced from the same sample in a study of blood T cell repertoires in COVID-19. Method: immunoSEQ multiplex PCR; TCRdb's copy keeps in-frame clones and lacks some. The table has under 200,000 clones, approximately 82% seen once; the top ten hold under 4.5%. Sequenced: PBMCs or T cells enriched from blood (not recorded which). The receptor set was obtained from a woman between 50 and 59 years old who had recovered from COVID-19.

This clone occurred once. The V and J genes are TRBV27 and TRBJ1-5, with D possibly matching TRBD1 (5 bases). With 5 bases removed from V and 8 bases from J, the gap between germline ends came to 7 bases. This CDR3 comprises 11 residues. CDR1 and CDR2 (germline): MNHEY, SMNVEV (reference sequence). The CDR3, as DNA: TGTGCCAGCAGTCCGGGGGAGCCCCAGCATTTT. It specifies CASSPGEPQHF.

J is TRBJ2-1 and V is TRBV5-1, with TRBD2 matching over 12 bases. CDR1 and CDR2 (germline): SGHRS, YFSETQ. With 4 bases clipped from V and 10 bases from J, the junction kept 12 bases outside the gene matches. The CDR3 length is 16 residues. The CDR3 loop is CASSPGLAGPVREQFF. The CDR3 nucleotides read TGCGCCAGCAGCCCAGGACTAGCGGGACCCGTTCGGGAGCAGTTCTTC.

Here the CDR3 DNA reads TGTGCCAGCGGAGGTCACGGGAACCAGCCCCAGCATTTT. Translating it yields CASGGHGNQPQHF. J is TRBJ1-5 and V is TRBV7-2, with D uncertain. The germline V gene encodes CDR1 SGHTA and CDR2 FQGNSA. The CDR3 covers 13 residues. Trimming stripped 8 bases from V and 7 bases from J, with 15 bases between.

The chain recombines TRBV29-1 with TRBJ1-2; 10 bases match TRBD1. The junction had 7 bases not matched to a gene; V was cut back by 7 bases and J by 5 bases. The CDR3 extends over 13 amino acids. Looked up from germline, CDR1 is SQVTM and CDR2 is ANQGSEA. The CDR3 spells CSAWVGQGYGYTF. CDR3 sequence (DNA): TGCAGCGCCTGGGTGGGACAGGGGTATGGCTACACCTTC. The entire variable domain, with the rest obtained from reference TRBV29-1 and TRBJ1-2, is as follows: SAVISQKPSRDICQRGTSLTIQCQVDSQVTMMFWYRQQPGQSLTLIATANQGSEATYESGFVIDKFPISRPNLTFSTLTVSNMSPEDSSIYLCSAWVGQGYGYTFGSGTRLTVV.

V and J are TRBV6-2 or TRBV6-3 and TRBJ2-1; maybe TRBD1 (6 bases). The V gene's germline CDR1 is MNHEY and CDR2 SVGEGT. This CDR3 has 16 residues. The germline V and J ends were trimmed by 5 bases and 0 bases, with 14 bases remaining between them. CDR3 in DNA: TGTGCCAGCAGTCCCCCCGGGACATACTCCTACAATGAGCAGTTCTTC. This translates into CASSPPGTYSYNEQFF.

The rearrangement joins TRBV19 to TRBJ1-6, with a tentative D call TRBD1 (5 bases). CDR3 length: 15 amino acids. In germline, CDR1 is LNHDA, CDR2 SQIVND (reference sequence). Trimming took off 2 bases at V and 7 bases at J, with 12 bases between the two ends. The CDR3 bases are TGTGCCAGTAGTATAAGGCGGGGGGAAAATTCACCCCTCCACTTT. This gives the protein CASSIRRGENSPLHF.

V usage is TRBV4-1 and J usage is TRBJ2-5, with D possibly being TRBD2 (6 bases). V was clipped by 0 bases and J by 7 bases, with 18 bases between them. The CDR3 extends over 16 amino acids. Germline V gene data show CDR1 as MGHRA and CDR2 as YSYEKL. The CDR3 DNA is TGCGCCAGCAGCCAAGAAGGGAAAGCAGTGGGGGGGACCCAGTACTTC. This codes for CASSQEGKAVGGTQYF.